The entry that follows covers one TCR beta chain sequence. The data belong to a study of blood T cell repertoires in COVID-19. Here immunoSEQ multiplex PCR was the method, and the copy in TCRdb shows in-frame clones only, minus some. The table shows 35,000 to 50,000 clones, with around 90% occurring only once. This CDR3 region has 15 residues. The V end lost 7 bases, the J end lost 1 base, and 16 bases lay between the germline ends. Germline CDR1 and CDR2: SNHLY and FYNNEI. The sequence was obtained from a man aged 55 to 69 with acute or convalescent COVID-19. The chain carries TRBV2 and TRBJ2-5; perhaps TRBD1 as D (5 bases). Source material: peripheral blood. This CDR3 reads CASMSAGPVQETQYF. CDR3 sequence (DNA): TGTGCCAGCATGTCGGCAGGGCCTGTCCAAGAGACCCAGTACTTC. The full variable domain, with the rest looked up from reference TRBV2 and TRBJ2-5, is EPEVTQTPSHQVTQMGQEVILRCVPISNHLYFYWYRQILGQKVEFLVSFYNNEISEKSEIFDDQFSVERPDGSNFTLKIRSTKLEDSAMYFCASMSAGPVQETQYFGPGTRLLVL.